This note documents a single T cell receptor beta chain sequence. Antigen specificity is unknown. These data originate in a study of graft-versus-host responses after intestinal transplantation. Study at large: The whole recipient group had anti-thymocyte globulin induction followed by tacrolimus and steroids for about three years. Findings of the study overall: Some GvH clones appeared in ileal mucosa or blood before recipient bone marrow. Graft-donor T cell macrochimerism in patients accompanied high graft-versus-host to host-versus-graft clonal ratios in allografts.

TCRdb keeps only in-frame clones here, not all; method: immunoSEQ multiplex PCR. The sample has tens of thousands of clones; 85% to 95% are singletons. This clonotype originated in a human donor who was the organ donor for an intestinal transplant. This specimen consisted of unstimulated CD8+ T cells sorted from spleen or lymph node cells, obtained before transplant.

Here the CDR3 reads CASSSLAGASYEQYF. As DNA, the CDR3 is TGTGCCAGCAGTTCACTAGCGGGGGCCTCCTACGAGCAGTACTTC. This chain joins TRBV6-5 and TRBJ2-7, with 11 bases matching TRBD2. J lost 0 bases, V lost 4 bases, and 2 bases had no gene match. The germline V gene has CDR1 MNHEY and CDR2 SVGAGI. The CDR3 spans 15 residues.